The entry below describes one TCR beta chain. The CDR3 covers 15 residues. V dropped 0 bases and J dropped 2 bases, with 9 bases sitting between them. Germline-derived CDR1 and CDR2 are SGDLS and YYNGEE. This entry comes from a study of glioma-infiltrating T cells after dendritic cell vaccination. Time point defined: after dendritic cell vaccination, including at tumor progression/relapse. Measured with immunoSEQ multiplex PCR; TCRdb has only the in-frame clones, and not every one. The table lists about 82,000 clones, roughly four fifths of them singletons, with approximately 6.6% in the top ten. The rearrangement uses TRBV9 and TRBJ2-1; D ambiguous. The sequences come from blood, collected after dendritic cell vaccination. This clonotype was sampled from a human donor with glioblastoma. DNA for the CDR3: TGTGCCAGCAGCGTAGAGCGATGGACCTACAATGAGCAGTTCTTC. Translated, it gives CASSVERWTYNEQFF.